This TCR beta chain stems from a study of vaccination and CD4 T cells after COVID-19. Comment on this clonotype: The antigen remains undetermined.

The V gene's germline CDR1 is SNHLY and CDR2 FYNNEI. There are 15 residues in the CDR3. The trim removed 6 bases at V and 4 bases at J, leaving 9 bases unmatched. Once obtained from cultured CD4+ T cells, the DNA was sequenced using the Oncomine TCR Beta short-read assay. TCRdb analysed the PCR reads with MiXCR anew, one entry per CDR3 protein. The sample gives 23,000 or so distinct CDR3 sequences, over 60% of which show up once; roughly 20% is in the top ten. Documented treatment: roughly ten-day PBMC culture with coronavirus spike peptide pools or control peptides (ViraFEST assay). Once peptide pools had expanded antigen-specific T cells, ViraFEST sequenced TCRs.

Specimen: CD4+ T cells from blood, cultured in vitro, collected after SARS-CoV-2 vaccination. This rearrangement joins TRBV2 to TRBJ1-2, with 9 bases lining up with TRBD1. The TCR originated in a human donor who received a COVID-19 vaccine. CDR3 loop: CASSIKQGALYGYTF. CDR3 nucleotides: TGTGCCAGCAGCATAAAACAGGGGGCACTCTATGGCTACACCTTC.